This T cell receptor beta chain was sequenced for a study of shared clonotypes between healthy human individuals. Study results and caveats: Richness estimates generally favored naive over memory subsets.

Caucasian adults living in Nashville, Tennessee, provided all samples. The genomic DNA of each subset was split evenly across several immunoSEQ plates. Repertoires were generated with immunoSEQ multiplex PCR, while TCRdb's copy carries only in-frame clones and drops some. The data show about 1 million clones, about 75% seen once. As to this clone: The antigen is not known.

This TCR came from a man between 18 and 35 years old in good health. Sequenced input: memory CD4+ T cells sorted from blood. As to subset: CD45RA-negative fraction.

This CDR3 is CASSKVTGTGYEQYF. The CDR3 coding sequence is TGTGCCAGTAGTAAAGTGACAGGGACTGGGTACGAGCAGTACTTC. The rearrangement uses TRBV19 and TRBJ2-7; D is perhaps TRBD1 (7 bases). Trimming removed 4 bases at V and 4 bases at J, with 17 bases between. Per germline, CDR1 LNHDA and CDR2 SQIVND (reference sequence). The CDR3 covers 15 residues. The entire variable domain, with the rest obtained from reference TRBV19 and TRBJ2-7, is as follows: DGGITQSPKYLFRKEGQNVTLSCEQNLNHDAMYWYRQDPGQGLRLIYYSQIVNDFQKGDIAEGYSVSREKKESFPLTVTSAQKNPTAFYLCASSKVTGTGYEQYFGPGTRLTVT.